These 21 T cell receptor beta chains share one sample of origin, sequenced in a study of technical replicates of blood from a handful of donors. Profiling relied on immunoSEQ multiplex PCR, and the TCRdb table lists in-frame clones only, not all of them. The sample carries around 92,000 clones, about 96% recorded once. Sequenced: T cells isolated from PBMCs. The receptor source for this set is a human donor in good health.

The rearrangement uses TRBV2 and TRBJ2-7; 7 positions match TRBD2. The CDR3 has 14 residues. V was clipped by 4 bases and J by 7 bases; unmatched bases: 10. Germline V gene data show CDR1 as SNHLY and CDR2 as FYNNEI. Here the CDR3 reads CASSGGGSPLEQYF. The CDR3 DNA sequence: TGTGCCAGCAGTGGAGGCGGGAGTCCCCTAGAGCAGTACTTC.

The rearrangement uses TRBV5-1 and TRBJ1-3, with no clear D. CDR1 is SGHRS, CDR2 YFSETQ, per germline. The CDR3 contains 21 residues. Trimming stripped 0 bases from V and 0 bases from J, with 25 bases between. The CDR3 loop is CASSLEPRRSKTEISGNTIYF. The CDR3 nucleotides are TGCGCCAGCAGCTTGGAACCCCGACGATCAAAAACAGAAATCTCTGGAAACACCATATATTTT.

The chain couples TRBV20-1 to TRBJ2-1; D is unclear. Per the germline V gene, CDR1 is DFQATT and CDR2 is SNEGSKA (reference sequence). Trimming stripped 0 bases from V and 9 bases from J, with 6 bases between. The CDR3 loop spans 11 amino acids. CDR3 DNA: TGCAGTGCTAGAGAATATTTTGAGCAGTTCTTC. Translating gives CSAREYFEQFF.

The chain combines TRBV18 with TRBJ1-2; a possible D gene is TRBD1 (5 bases). Per the germline V gene, CDR1 is KGHSH and CDR2 is LQKENI. The CDR3 covers 11 residues. V lost 6 bases and J lost 7, with 9 bases in between. CDR3 residues: CASSPGSGYTF. CDR3 bases: TGTGCCAGCTCCCCAGGGAGTGGCTACACCTTC.

V and J are TRBV11-2 and TRBJ2-7; D may be TRBD1 (5 bases). The V gene's germline CDR1 is SGHAT and CDR2 FQNNGV. Trimming took off 5 bases at V and 4 bases at J, with 15 bases between the two ends. The CDR3 covers 14 residues. The CDR3 nucleotides are TGTGCCAGCAGCCCCCGGACAATTCCTTACGAGCAGTACTTC. Translated, it gives CASSPRTIPYEQYF.

V is TRBV30 and J is TRBJ1-1; D uncertain. The germline CDR1 and CDR2 sequences are GTSNPN and SVGIG (reference sequence). The CDR3 runs to 12 residues. The V and J ends lost 0 bases and 13 bases respectively, with 15 bases between them. The CDR3 sequence is CAWSVEAINGFF. CDR3 coding DNA: TGTGCCTGGAGTGTCGAGGCTATAAACGGTTTCTTT.

The rearrangement joins TRBV7-6 to TRBJ2-7, with 13 bases aligning to TRBD2. J lost 2 bases, V lost 1 base, and 8 bases had no gene match. The CDR3 runs to 18 residues. Germline V lookup: CDR1 SGHVS, CDR2 FNYEAQ. Here the CDR3 reads CASSLVAAGLAGTYEQYF. CDR3 DNA: TGTGCCAGCAGCTTAGTAGCGGCGGGACTAGCGGGAACCTACGAGCAGTACTTC.

The V call is TRBV4-1, the J call TRBJ1-3; TRBD1 agrees at 8 bases. This CDR3 region has 15 residues. Germline V gives CDR1 MGHRA, CDR2 YSYEKL. After removal of 1 base from V and 1 base from J, the junction contained 0 bases not matched to a gene. CDR3 loop: CASSQGQGSGNTIYF. CDR3 DNA sequence: TGCGCCAGCAGCCAAGGACAGGGGTCTGGAAACACCATATATTTT.

The rearrangement uses TRBV19 and TRBJ1-1, with 8 bases fitting TRBD1. CDR3 size: 13 residues. After removal of 7 bases from V and 9 bases from J, the junction contained 10 bases not matched to a gene. Germline V gene sequence: CDR1 LNHDA, CDR2 SQIVND (reference sequence). DNA of the CDR3: TGTGCCAGTAATTCAGGGGGCCGTATAAAAGCTTTCTTT. It specifies CASNSGGRIKAFF.

This chain connects TRBV15 to TRBJ2-2; no firm D call. This CDR3 has 12 residues. Germline CDR1 and CDR2: LNHNV and YYDKDF (reference sequence). Trimming took 2 bases from V and 7 from J, leaving 5 bases between them. CDR3 region: CATSRLLGELFF. CDR3 nucleotide sequence: TGTGCCACCAGCAGACTCCTCGGGGAGCTGTTTTTT.

This clone was observed a single time. The chain carries TRBV5-1 and TRBJ1-5; D uncertain. Germline V gene lookup returns CDR1 SGHRS and CDR2 YFSETQ. V was cut by 6 bases and J by 0 bases, with 19 bases left in between. CDR3 length equals 17 residues. The CDR3 loop reads CASIGSDPTNSNQPQHF. For the CDR3, the DNA is TGCGCCAGCATTGGATCAGATCCAACTAATAGCAATCAGCCCCAGCATTTT.

This clone occurred once. The V and J genes are TRBV15 and TRBJ1-1, with D unresolved. The CDR3 is made up of 13 amino acids. CDR1 and CDR2 (germline): LNHNV, YYDKDF (reference sequence). V was cut by 2 bases and J by 6 bases, with 10 bases left in between. This chain's CDR3 is CATSRRVEAEAFF. CDR3 nucleotides: TGTGCCACCAGCAGAAGAGTTGAGGCTGAAGCTTTCTTT.

This chain connects TRBV28 to TRBJ1-5, with D unclear. The V gene lost 7 bases and the J gene lost 5 bases, with 12 bases spanning the gap. The germline CDR1 and CDR2 sequences are MDHEN and SYDVKM. This CDR3 comprises 13 residues. CDR3 DNA sequence: TGTGCCAGCACCCGATTCCGGGATCAGCCCCAGCATTTT. It encodes CASTRFRDQPQHF. Together with reference TRBV28 and TRBJ1-5, the CDR3 gives the full variable domain: DVKVTQSSRYLVKRTGEKVFLECVQDMDHENMFWYRQDPGLGLRLIYFSYDVKMKEKGDIPEGYSVSREKKERFSLILESASTNQTSMYLCASTRFRDQPQHFGDGTRLSIL.

In its sample, this clone was seen once. For the CDR3, the DNA is TGTGCCAGCAGCGCTGGGGGGAAGGCCCACGAGCAGTACTTC. Protein sequence: CASSAGGKAHEQYF. This rearrangement joins TRBV6-1 to TRBJ2-7; maybe TRBD2 (6 bases). CDR3 size: 14 residues. The germline V and J ends were trimmed by 6 bases and 5 bases, with 17 bases remaining between them. The V gene's germline CDR1 is MNHNS and CDR2 SASEGT.

This chain links TRBV19 with TRBJ2-2; maybe TRBD1 (5 bases). CDR1 is LNHDA, CDR2 SQIVND, per germline (reference sequence). V lost 7 bases and J lost 6, with 15 bases in between. The CDR3 runs 14 residues. The CDR3 sequence is CASMQGSHPGELFF. The CDR3 coding sequence is TGTGCCAGTATGCAGGGAAGTCACCCCGGGGAGCTGTTTTTT.

DNA for the CDR3: TGTGCCAGCAGTTTTTCCGGAGCCGAGCAGTACTTC. The encoded protein is CASSFSGAEQYF. J is TRBJ2-7 and V is TRBV27; the D is unclear. The length of the CDR3 is 12 residues. Trimming cost V 3 bases and J 6 bases, with 9 bases left between them. Germline V gene data show CDR1 as MNHEY and CDR2 as SMNVEV (reference sequence).

V usage is TRBV9 and J usage is TRBJ1-2; D is unclear. Trimming left V 0 bases short and J 7 bases short, with 13 bases between. CDR3 length: 14 amino acids. Germline V lookup: CDR1 SGDLS, CDR2 YYNGEE. In DNA form, the CDR3 reads TGTGCCAGCAGCGTAGAGGCGGAGGGTTTTGGCTACACCTTC. Protein sequence: CASSVEAEGFGYTF.

The J gene is TRBJ2-3, the V gene TRBV28, with 11 positions matching TRBD2. CDR1 MDHEN and CDR2 SYDVKM come from the germline V gene. This CDR3 is 17 amino acids long. After removal of 7 bases from V and 4 bases from J, the junction contained 13 bases not matched to a gene. The CDR3 DNA follows: TGTGCCAGCAATACGCCGCCCACTAGCGGGAGTCCAGATACGCAGTATTTT. Protein product: CASNTPPTSGSPDTQYF.

The V call is TRBV7-8, the J call TRBJ1-1; 8 positions match TRBD1. This CDR3 region has 18 residues. Losses at the gene ends were 1 base for V and 3 bases for J; bases not matched to a gene: 13. From germline, CDR1 is SGHVS and CDR2 FQNEAQ. The CDR3 nucleotides read TGTGCCAGCAGCTTAGGGATTACAGGGGGAGGATGGGACACTGAAGCTTTCTTT. Translating gives CASSLGITGGGWDTEAFF.

The chain uses TRBV11-3 and TRBJ1-2; tentative D call: TRBD1 (5 bases). The CDR3 covers 14 residues. V was clipped by 5 bases and J by 7 bases, with 17 bases between them. Germline V gene data show CDR1 as SGHNT and CDR2 as YENEEA. CDR3 region: CASSTRQGGSGYTF. The DNA for the CDR3 is TGTGCCAGCAGCACACGTCAGGGAGGTTCTGGCTACACCTTC.

V and J are TRBV2 and TRBJ2-2; 8 nucleotides agree with TRBD2. CDR3 size: 13 residues. Germline loops: CDR1 SNHLY, CDR2 FYNNEI. V dropped 9 bases and J dropped 0; count of bases not matched to a gene: 0. The CDR3 sequence is CASSGANTGELFF. The DNA of the CDR3 is TGTGCCAGTAGCGGGGCGAACACCGGGGAGCTGTTTTTT.